One sample yielded the 24 T cell receptor beta chains listed below, sequenced in a study of blood T cell repertoires in COVID-19. Measured with immunoSEQ multiplex PCR; TCRdb has only the in-frame clones, and not every one. In the table there are 150,000 to 200,000 clones, about 86% of which are singletons. The material sequenced was peripheral blood. These receptors were collected from a woman aged 55-70 years with COVID-19, enrolled during active disease.

The genes are TRBV28 and TRBJ2-7; the match to TRBD1 covers 9 bases. Germline V gives CDR1 MDHEN, CDR2 SYDVKM. Germline trimming cut 7 bases from V and 4 bases from J; bases unmatched to any gene: 5. The CDR3 sequence is 13 residues long. The CDR3 DNA sequence: TGTGCCAGCATCCGGACAGGGGCGTACGAGCAGTACTTC. Translated: CASIRTGAYEQYF.

The chain combines TRBV5-5 with TRBJ2-7; D is unresolved. This CDR3 contains 14 residues. V lost 0 bases, J lost 3 bases, and 10 bases lay in between. The germline CDR1 and CDR2 sequences are SGHKS and YYEKEE (reference sequence). The CDR3 DNA reads TGTGCCAGCAGCTTGGGGGCGCCGGACTACGAGCAGTACTTC. Its translation: CASSLGAPDYEQYF.

The V call is TRBV12-3 or TRBV12-4, the J call TRBJ1-1; D is unresolved. The V gene lost 2 bases and the J gene lost 0 bases, with 4 bases spanning the gap. This CDR3 is built from 13 residues. CDR3 sequence (DNA): TGTGCCAGCAGTTTATCGTTGAACACTGAAGCTTTCTTT. It codes for CASSLSLNTEAFF.

The CDR3 coding sequence is TGTGCCAGCAGCGTAGGCCGGGCCAGGAGGAATGAGCAGTTCTTC. Its protein product is CASSVGRARRNEQFF. This chain uses TRBV9 with TRBJ2-1, with a tentative D call TRBD2 (5 bases). Trimming pared 0 bases from V and 7 bases from J, leaving 14 bases between. The germline V gene has CDR1 SGDLS and CDR2 YYNGEE. The CDR3 spans 15 residues.

The sample holds one count of this clone. Other DNA sequences from this sample encode an identical CDR3 as well. The V call is TRBV7-2, the J call TRBJ2-7, with 9 nucleotides matching TRBD1. The CDR3 loop spans 13 amino acids. V lost 5 bases, J lost 4 bases, and 3 bases stayed unmatched. Germline V gene lookup returns CDR1 SGHTA and CDR2 FQGNSA. This CDR3 is CASSRDRVYEQYF. CDR3 in DNA: TGTGCCAGCAGCCGGGACAGGGTTTACGAGCAGTACTTC.

This chain connects TRBV7-9 to TRBJ2-5; D might be TRBD2 (6 bases). Trimming cost V 3 bases and J 1 base, with 15 bases left between them. This CDR3 has 16 residues. The germline CDR1 and CDR2 sequences are SEHNR and FQNEAQ (reference sequence). The CDR3 coding sequence is TGTGCCAGCAGCTTGGTCCACACGGGAGCCCAAGAGACCCAGTACTTC. It encodes CASSLVHTGAQETQYF.

The chain couples TRBV29-1 to TRBJ2-1; 7 bases map to TRBD1. Per germline, CDR1 SQVTM and CDR2 ANQGSEA. J was trimmed by 2 bases and V by 6 bases; bases with no gene match: 10. This CDR3 spans 15 amino acids. The CDR3 region is CSVLPGTATYNEQFF. The CDR3 DNA is TGCAGCGTCTTACCCGGGACAGCGACCTACAATGAGCAGTTCTTC.

The rearrangement links TRBV7-2 to TRBJ1-2, with 7 bases matching TRBD1. Trimming took 4 bases from V and 6 from J; bases not matched to a gene: 11. Germline V gene lookup returns CDR1 SGHTA and CDR2 FQGNSA. The CDR3 runs 15 residues. The CDR3: CASSSQRTGVNGYTF. As DNA, the CDR3 is TGTGCCAGCAGCTCCCAGCGGACAGGAGTTAATGGCTACACCTTC.

This chain uses TRBV6-1 with TRBJ2-1; a possible D gene is TRBD2 (6 bases). Germline loops: CDR1 MNHNS, CDR2 SASEGT. V lost 4 bases and J lost 10, with 26 bases in between. The CDR3 sequence is 17 residues long. The CDR3 region has the DNA TGTGCCAGCAGTGTCCTGTCCGGGACTCCCCCTTTAGGAGAGCAGTTCTTC. Protein product: CASSVLSGTPPLGEQFF.

This chain connects TRBV10-3 to TRBJ1-2; D is unresolved. With 2 bases removed from V and 7 bases from J, the gap between germline ends came to 8 bases. Germline CDR1 reads ENHRY; CDR2 reads SYGVKD. There are 12 residues in the CDR3. In DNA form, the CDR3 reads TGTGCCATCAGTGAGGTCACTTTTGGCTACACCTTC. Encoded protein: CAISEVTFGYTF.

V usage is TRBV6-2 or TRBV6-3 and J usage is TRBJ2-3, with TRBD2 matching over 7 bases. From germline, CDR1 is MNHEY and CDR2 SVGEGT. This CDR3 comprises 16 residues. The trim removed 0 bases at V and 6 bases at J, leaving 9 bases unmatched. The CDR3 here is CASSYSVGGPFDTQYF. In nucleotides, the CDR3 is TGTGCCAGCAGTTACTCAGTGGGAGGGCCGTTTGATACGCAGTATTTT.

This clone was seen many times. At the DNA level, this CDR3 is encoded by other sequences in the same sample as well. V is TRBV6-2 or TRBV6-3 and J is TRBJ2-7; D may be TRBD2 (6 bases). Trimming pared 0 bases from V and 0 bases from J, leaving 9 bases between. Germline V gives CDR1 MNHEY, CDR2 SVGEGT. This CDR3 region has 15 residues. The CDR3 here is CASSYSGRDSYEQYF. The CDR3 region has the DNA TGTGCCAGCAGTTACTCGGGGCGGGACTCCTACGAGCAGTACTTC.

The chain carries TRBV7-9 and TRBJ2-7; TRBD1 agrees at 7 bases. The germline V gene has CDR1 SEHNR and CDR2 FQNEAQ (reference sequence). The ends lost 5 bases at V and 0 bases at J; junction bases unmatched: 19. This CDR3 has 19 residues. The CDR3 coding sequence is TGTGCCAGCAGCACAAACCTTCGGGACAGTGAGCCTAGCTCCTACGAGCAGTACTTC. Translation: CASSTNLRDSEPSSYEQYF.

The chain carries TRBV2 and TRBJ2-2; TRBD2 matches at 7 bases. This CDR3 is built from 16 residues. Trimming took 1 base from V and 4 from J; bases not matched to a gene: 6. Germline V gene data show CDR1 as SNHLY and CDR2 as FYNNEI. CDR3 region: CASSEGRERTTGELFF. The CDR3 DNA sequence: TGTGCCAGCAGTGAAGGGCGGGAGAGGACCACCGGGGAGCTGTTTTTT.

This rearrangement joins TRBV7-2 to TRBJ2-1; a possible D gene is TRBD2 (6 bases). This CDR3 region has 14 residues. Per germline, CDR1 SGHTA and CDR2 FQGNSA. The V gene lost 6 bases and the J gene lost 4 bases, with 13 bases spanning the gap. CDR3 in DNA: TGTGCCAGCAGTCCCCGGGACTCTTACAATGAGCAGTTCTTC. Translated, it gives CASSPRDSYNEQFF.

The rearrangement links TRBV10-3 to TRBJ2-7; D unclear. From germline, CDR1 is ENHRY and CDR2 SYGVKD. The CDR3 runs 12 residues. V lost 3 bases and J 0 bases, leaving 3 bases between the germline ends. The CDR3 is CAISDYSYEQYF. DNA of the CDR3: TGTGCCATCAGTGACTACTCCTACGAGCAGTACTTC.

This clone turned up a few times. This chain uses TRBV7-9 with TRBJ2-7; TRBD1 matches 8 bases. The CDR3 is 16 amino acids. Germline CDR1 reads SEHNR; CDR2 reads FQNEAQ (reference sequence). V was clipped by 1 base and J by 1 base; unmatched bases: 6. This CDR3 is CASSLVLGQGSYEQYF. The CDR3 DNA reads TGTGCCAGCAGCTTAGTCCTAGGACAGGGATCCTACGAGCAGTACTTC.

The chain recombines TRBV11-2 with TRBJ2-1; maybe TRBD2 (6 bases). V shed 0 bases and J shed 3 bases, with 18 bases lying between them. This CDR3 has 18 residues. The germline CDR1 and CDR2 sequences are SGHAT and FQNNGV. The CDR3 coding sequence is TGTGCCAGCAGCTTAGACCTACTAGCACTGAGAAACTACAATGAGCAGTTCTTC. This sequence encodes CASSLDLLALRNYNEQFF.

The rearrangement joins TRBV27 to TRBJ2-1; D not resolved. The CDR3 length is 16 residues. Trimming took off 0 bases at V and 6 bases at J, with 15 bases between the two ends. Germline values: CDR1 MNHEY, CDR2 SMNVEV (reference sequence). CDR3 amino acids: CASSLSGLQVTNEQFF. The CDR3 DNA is TGTGCCAGCAGTTTATCTGGGCTTCAAGTCACCAATGAGCAGTTCTTC.

The gene calls are TRBV28 and TRBJ2-7, with 9 nucleotides matching TRBD1. CDR1 and CDR2 from the germline V gene are MDHEN and SYDVKM. J lost 0 bases, V lost 5 bases, and 5 bases had no gene match. The CDR3 consists of 15 residues. CDR3 loop: CASSRDRDFSYEQYF. In DNA, the CDR3 is TGTGCCAGCAGTCGGGACAGGGATTTCTCCTACGAGCAGTACTTC.

This sequence joins TRBV2 and TRBJ1-2; D not resolved. Trimming took 8 bases from V and 0 from J, leaving 10 bases between them. The germline V gene has CDR1 SNHLY and CDR2 FYNNEI. There are 13 residues in the CDR3. The chain's CDR3 is CASWAETNYGYTF. In DNA, the CDR3 is TGTGCCAGCTGGGCAGAGACTAACTATGGCTACACCTTC.

This rearrangement joins TRBV24-1 to TRBJ1-1; D gene unclear. This CDR3 has 14 residues. V dropped 5 bases and J dropped 1 base, with 10 bases sitting between them. Germline values: CDR1 KGHDR, CDR2 SFDVKD. The CDR3 loop is CATSAGGRNTEAFF. The CDR3 DNA reads as TGTGCCACCAGTGCGGGAGGGAGGAACACTGAAGCTTTCTTT.

The chain joins TRBV4-3 to TRBJ2-1, with D perhaps TRBD2 (6 bases). The V end was cut by 0 bases, the J end by 10 bases, with 10 bases between. Germline V gene lookup returns CDR1 LGHNA and CDR2 YSLEER. CDR3 length: 13 amino acids. In DNA form, the CDR3 reads TGCGCCAGCAGCCAAGATGGAGGGAGGGAGCAGTTCTTC. It is translated as CASSQDGGREQFF.

J is TRBJ2-5 and V is TRBV6-5, with 8 bases identical to TRBD1. The germline V gene has CDR1 MNHEY and CDR2 SVGAGI. The ends lost 6 bases at V and 4 bases at J; junction bases unmatched: 10. The CDR3 is made up of 15 amino acids. The DNA for the CDR3 is TGTGCCAGCAGAACATCAGGGGGACAGGCAGAGACCCAGTACTTC. Protein product: CASRTSGGQAETQYF.